The clone carrying this TCR beta chain was observed a handful of times. The sample belongs to a study of T-cell reconstitution after alpha-beta-depleted transplantation in children. CDR3 size: 14 residues. The germline gives CDR1 DFQATT, CDR2 SNEGSKA (reference sequence). J was trimmed by 7 bases and V by 8 bases; bases with no gene match: 15. Preparation of the TCRbeta library used unique molecular identifiers. MiXCR, applied by TCRdb to the PCR reads, yields one record per CDR3 protein. The repertoire has 400,000 to 550,000 distinct CDR3 sequences, about 10% of them found once; the top ten carry roughly 2%.

The V call is TRBV20-1, the J call TRBJ2-7; 9 positions agree with TRBD2. The sequence derives from a child younger than 10 with inherited bone marrow failure, due to receive a stem cell transplant. The starting material was PBMCs, obtained before TCRalphabeta/CD19-depleted stem cell transplant. The CDR3 sequence is CSPTTPGLAGEQYF. CDR3 sequence (DNA): TGCAGTCCAACGACACCGGGACTAGCAGGGGAGCAGTACTTC.